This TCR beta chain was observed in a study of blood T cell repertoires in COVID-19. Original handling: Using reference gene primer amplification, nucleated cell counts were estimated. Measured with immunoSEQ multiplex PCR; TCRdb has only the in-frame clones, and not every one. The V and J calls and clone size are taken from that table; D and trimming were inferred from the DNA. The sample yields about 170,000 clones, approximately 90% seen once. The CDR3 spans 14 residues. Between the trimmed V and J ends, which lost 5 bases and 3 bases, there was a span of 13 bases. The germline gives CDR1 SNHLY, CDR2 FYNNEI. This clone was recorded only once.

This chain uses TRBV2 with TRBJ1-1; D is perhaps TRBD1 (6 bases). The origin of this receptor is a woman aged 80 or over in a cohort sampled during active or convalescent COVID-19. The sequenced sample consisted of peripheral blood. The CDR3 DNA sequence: TGTGCCAGCAGTTCCGACAGGTTCGACACTGAAGCTTTCTTT. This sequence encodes CASSSDRFDTEAFF.